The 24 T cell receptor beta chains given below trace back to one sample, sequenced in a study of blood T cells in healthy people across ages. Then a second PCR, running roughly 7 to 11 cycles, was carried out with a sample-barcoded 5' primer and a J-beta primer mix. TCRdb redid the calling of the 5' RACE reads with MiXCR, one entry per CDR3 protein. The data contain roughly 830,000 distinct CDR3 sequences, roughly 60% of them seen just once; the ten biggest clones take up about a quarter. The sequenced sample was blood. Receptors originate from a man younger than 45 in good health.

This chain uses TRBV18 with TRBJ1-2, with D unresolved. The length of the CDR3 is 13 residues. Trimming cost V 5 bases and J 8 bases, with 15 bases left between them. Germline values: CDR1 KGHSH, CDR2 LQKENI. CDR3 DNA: TGTGCCAGCTCAGCGGACTTGGCCGGGGGCTACACCTTC. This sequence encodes CASSADLAGGYTF. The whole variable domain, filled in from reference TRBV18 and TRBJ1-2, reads NAGVMQNPRHLVRRRGQEARLRCSPMKGHSHVYWYRQLPEEGLKFMVYLQKENIIDESGMPKERFSAEFPKEGPSILRIQQVVRGDSAAYFCASSADLAGGYTFGSGTRLTVV.

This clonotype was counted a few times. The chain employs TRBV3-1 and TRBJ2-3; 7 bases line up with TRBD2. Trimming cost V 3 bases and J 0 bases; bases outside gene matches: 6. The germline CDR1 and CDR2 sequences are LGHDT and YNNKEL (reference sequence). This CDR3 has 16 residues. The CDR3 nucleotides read TGTGCCAGCAGCCACCCGGGACTACCCAGCACAGATACGCAGTATTTT. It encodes CASSHPGLPSTDTQYF.

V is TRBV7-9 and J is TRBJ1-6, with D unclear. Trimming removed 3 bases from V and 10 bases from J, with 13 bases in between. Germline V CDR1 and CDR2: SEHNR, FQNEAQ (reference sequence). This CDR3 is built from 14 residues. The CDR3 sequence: CASSFSRVQSPLHF. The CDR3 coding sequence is TGTGCCAGCAGCTTTTCCCGGGTACAATCACCCCTCCACTTT.

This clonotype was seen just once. CDR3 coding DNA: TGTGCCAGCAGTGAAGCGCCTAGCGGGGGGTTCACAGATACGCAGTATTTT. Translation: CASSEAPSGGFTDTQYF. This chain joins TRBV6-1 and TRBJ2-3, with 11 nucleotides matching TRBD2. The CDR3 contains 17 residues. Unmatched junction bases numbered 4, after V lost 0 bases and J lost 2 bases. Germline V gene lookup returns CDR1 MNHNS and CDR2 SASEGT.

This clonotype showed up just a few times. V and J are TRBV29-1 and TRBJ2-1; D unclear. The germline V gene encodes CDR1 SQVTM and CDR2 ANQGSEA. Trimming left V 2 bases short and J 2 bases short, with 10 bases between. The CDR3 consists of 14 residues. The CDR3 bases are TGCAGCGTTGAATTTCGGCAGACCTACAATGAGCAGTTCTTC. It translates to CSVEFRQTYNEQFF.

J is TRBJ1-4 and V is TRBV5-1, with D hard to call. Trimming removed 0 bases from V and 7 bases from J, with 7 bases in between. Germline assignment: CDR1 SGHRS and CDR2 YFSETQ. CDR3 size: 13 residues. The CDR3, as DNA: TGCGCCAGCAGCTTGGGTATGGGTGAAAAACTGTTTTTT. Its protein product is CASSLGMGEKLFF.

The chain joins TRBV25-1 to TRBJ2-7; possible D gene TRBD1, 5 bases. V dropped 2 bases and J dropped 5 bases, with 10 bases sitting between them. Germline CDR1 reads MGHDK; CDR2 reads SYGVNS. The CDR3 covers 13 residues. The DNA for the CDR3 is TGTGCCAGCAGTGAACAGGGTAGTAACGAGCAGTACTTC. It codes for CASSEQGSNEQYF.

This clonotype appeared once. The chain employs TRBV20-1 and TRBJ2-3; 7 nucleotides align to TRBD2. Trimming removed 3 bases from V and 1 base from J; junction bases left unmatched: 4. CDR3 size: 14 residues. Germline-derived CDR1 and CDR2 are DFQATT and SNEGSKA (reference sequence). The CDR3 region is CSASRLAGTDTQYF. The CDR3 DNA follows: TGCAGTGCTAGTAGGCTAGCGGGCACAGATACGCAGTATTTT.

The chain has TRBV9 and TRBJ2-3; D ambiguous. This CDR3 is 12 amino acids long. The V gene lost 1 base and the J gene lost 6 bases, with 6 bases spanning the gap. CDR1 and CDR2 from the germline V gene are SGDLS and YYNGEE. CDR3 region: CASSVRSDTQYF. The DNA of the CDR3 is TGTGCCAGCAGCGTACGTAGCGATACGCAGTATTTT.

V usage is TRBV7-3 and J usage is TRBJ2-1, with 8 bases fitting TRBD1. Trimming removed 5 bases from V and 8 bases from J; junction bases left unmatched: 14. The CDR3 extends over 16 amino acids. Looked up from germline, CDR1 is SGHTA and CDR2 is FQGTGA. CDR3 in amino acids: CASSPDRVIGIDEQFF. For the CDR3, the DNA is TGTGCCAGCAGCCCGGACAGGGTTATTGGTATAGATGAGCAGTTCTTC.

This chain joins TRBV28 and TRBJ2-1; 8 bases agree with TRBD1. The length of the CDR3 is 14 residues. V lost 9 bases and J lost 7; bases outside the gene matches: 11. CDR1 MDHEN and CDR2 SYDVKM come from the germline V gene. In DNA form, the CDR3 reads TGTGCCAGTTTAATGCAGGGGGCAGGTAATGAGCAGTTCTTC. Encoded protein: CASLMQGAGNEQFF.

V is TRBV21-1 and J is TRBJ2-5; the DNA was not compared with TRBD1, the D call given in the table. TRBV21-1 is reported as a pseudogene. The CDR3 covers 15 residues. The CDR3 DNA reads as TGTGCCAGCAGCAAACGGGGACAGCCCCAAGAGACCCAGTACTTC. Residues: CASSKRGQPQETQYF.

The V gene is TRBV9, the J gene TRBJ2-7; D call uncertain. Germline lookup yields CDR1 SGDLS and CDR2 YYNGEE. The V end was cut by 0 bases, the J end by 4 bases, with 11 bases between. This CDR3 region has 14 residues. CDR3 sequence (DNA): TGTGCCAGCAGCGTAGGGGTCGGACCTTACGAGCAGTACTTC. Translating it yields CASSVGVGPYEQYF.

The CDR3 region has the DNA TGTGCCTGGAAAAACAGGGGCGTGGAGACCCAGTACTTC. Its translation is CAWKNRGVETQYF. The rearrangement links TRBV30 to TRBJ2-5; the match to TRBD1 covers 7 bases. The CDR3 has 13 amino acids. Losses at the gene ends were 4 bases for V and 5 bases for J; bases not matched to a gene: 7. Looked up from germline, CDR1 is GTSNPN and CDR2 is SVGIG (reference sequence).

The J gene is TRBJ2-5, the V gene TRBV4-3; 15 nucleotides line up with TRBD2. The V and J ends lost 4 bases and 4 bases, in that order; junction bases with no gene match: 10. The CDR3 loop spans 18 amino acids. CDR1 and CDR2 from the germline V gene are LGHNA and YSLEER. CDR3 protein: CASSRGLAGGLGRETQYF. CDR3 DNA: TGCGCCAGCAGCCGGGGACTAGCGGGGGGCTTGGGTCGAGAGACCCAGTACTTC.

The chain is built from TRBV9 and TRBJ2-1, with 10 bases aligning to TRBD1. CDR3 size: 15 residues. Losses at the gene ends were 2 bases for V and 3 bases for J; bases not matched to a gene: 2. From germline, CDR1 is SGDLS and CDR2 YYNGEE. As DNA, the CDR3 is TGTGCCAGCAGCGTGGGACAGGGGTACTACAATGAGCAGTTCTTC. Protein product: CASSVGQGYYNEQFF.

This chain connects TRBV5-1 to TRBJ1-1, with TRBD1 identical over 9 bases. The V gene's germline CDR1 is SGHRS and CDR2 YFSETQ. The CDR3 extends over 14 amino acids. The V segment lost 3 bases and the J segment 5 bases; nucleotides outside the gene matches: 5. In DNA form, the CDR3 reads TGCGCCAGCAGCTGGGACAGGGCAGGAACTGAAGCTTTCTTT. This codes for CASSWDRAGTEAFF.

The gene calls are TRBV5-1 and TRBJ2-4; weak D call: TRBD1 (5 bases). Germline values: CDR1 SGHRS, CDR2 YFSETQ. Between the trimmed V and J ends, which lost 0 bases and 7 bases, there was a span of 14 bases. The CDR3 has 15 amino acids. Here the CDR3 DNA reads TGCGCCAGCAGCTTGGTTGTTGGCAGGGTGAACATTCAGTACTTC. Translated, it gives CASSLVVGRVNIQYF.

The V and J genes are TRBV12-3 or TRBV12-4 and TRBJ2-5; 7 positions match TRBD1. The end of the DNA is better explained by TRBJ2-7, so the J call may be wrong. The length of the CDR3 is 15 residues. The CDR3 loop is CASSFDRVPGYEQYF. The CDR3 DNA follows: TGTGCCAGCAGTTTTGACAGGGTCCCAGGGTACGAGCAGTACTTC.

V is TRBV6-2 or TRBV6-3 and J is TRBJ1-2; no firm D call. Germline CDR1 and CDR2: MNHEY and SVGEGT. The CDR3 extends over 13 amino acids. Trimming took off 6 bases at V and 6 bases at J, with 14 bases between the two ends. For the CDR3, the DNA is TGTGCCAGCAGCCCGGCTTGGTACAATGGCTACACCTTC. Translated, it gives CASSPAWYNGYTF.

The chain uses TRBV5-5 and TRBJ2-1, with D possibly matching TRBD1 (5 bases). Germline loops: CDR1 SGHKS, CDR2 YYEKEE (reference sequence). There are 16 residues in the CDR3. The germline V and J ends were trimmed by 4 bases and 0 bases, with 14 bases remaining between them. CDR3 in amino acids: CASSGRQTRSYNEQFF. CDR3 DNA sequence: TGTGCCAGCAGCGGAAGACAGACCCGCTCCTACAATGAGCAGTTCTTC.

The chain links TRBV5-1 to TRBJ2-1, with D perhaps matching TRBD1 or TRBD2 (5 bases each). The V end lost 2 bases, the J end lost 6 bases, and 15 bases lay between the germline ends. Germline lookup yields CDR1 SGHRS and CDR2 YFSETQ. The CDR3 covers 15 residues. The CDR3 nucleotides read TGCGCCAGCAGCTTCGAAGGGGACCGGAGCAATGAGCAGTTCTTC. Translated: CASSFEGDRSNEQFF.

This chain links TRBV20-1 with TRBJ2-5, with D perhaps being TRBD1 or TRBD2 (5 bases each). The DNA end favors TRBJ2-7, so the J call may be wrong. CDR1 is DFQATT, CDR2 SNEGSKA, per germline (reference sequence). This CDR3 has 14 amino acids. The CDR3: CSARDGMQGREQYF. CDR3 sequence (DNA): TGCAGTGCTAGAGACGGGATGCAGGGTCGCGAGCAGTACTTC.

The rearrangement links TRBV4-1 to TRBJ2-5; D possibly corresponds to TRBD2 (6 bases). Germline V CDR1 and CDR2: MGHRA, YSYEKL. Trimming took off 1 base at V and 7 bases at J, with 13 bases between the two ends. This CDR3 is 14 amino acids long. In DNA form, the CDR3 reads TGCGCCAGCAGCCAAGGGAGGGGTTCGTGGACCCAGTACTTC. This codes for CASSQGRGSWTQYF.